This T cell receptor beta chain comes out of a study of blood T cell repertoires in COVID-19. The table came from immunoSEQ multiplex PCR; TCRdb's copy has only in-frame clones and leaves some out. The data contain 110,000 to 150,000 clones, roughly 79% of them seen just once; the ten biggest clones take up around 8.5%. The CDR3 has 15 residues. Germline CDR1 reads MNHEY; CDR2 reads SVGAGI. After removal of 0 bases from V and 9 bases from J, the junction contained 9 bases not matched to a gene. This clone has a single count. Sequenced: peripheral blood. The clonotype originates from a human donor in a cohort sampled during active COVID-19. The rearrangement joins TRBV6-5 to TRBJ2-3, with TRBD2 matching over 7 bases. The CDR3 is CASSYSLRDYRTQYF. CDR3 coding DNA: TGTGCCAGCAGTTACTCGCTCCGGGACTACAGAACGCAGTATTTT.